The 22 T cell receptor beta chains presented below share a single source sample, sequenced in a study of control samples from healthy donors and cancer patients. Measured with immunoSEQ multiplex PCR; TCRdb has only the in-frame clones, and not every one. The table has tens of thousands of clones, roughly nine tenths seen once. Source material: blood. The receptors shown here come from a woman aged 45 to 65 in good health.

V gene TRBV7-9 combines with J gene TRBJ1-1; no clear D gene. V dropped 5 bases and J dropped 0 bases, with 10 bases sitting between them. This CDR3 is built from 14 residues. Germline CDR1 reads SEHNR; CDR2 reads FQNEAQ (reference sequence). The CDR3 loop reads CASSPRRVNTEAFF. CDR3 nucleotide sequence: TGTGCCAGCAGCCCTCGGCGCGTGAACACTGAAGCTTTCTTT.

This chain's CDR3 is CASSAPGTGRRETQYF. In nucleotides, the CDR3 is TGTGCCAGCAGCGCCCCCGGGACAGGGAGGCGGGAGACCCAGTACTTC. The chain couples TRBV9 to TRBJ2-5, with TRBD1 identical over 9 bases. The length of the CDR3 is 16 residues. J gave up 5 bases and V 3 bases, and 11 bases lay outside the gene matches. In germline, CDR1 is SGDLS, CDR2 YYNGEE.

This clone was observed once. V gene TRBV28 combines with J gene TRBJ1-6; no reliable D call. The CDR3 consists of 14 residues. Trimming stripped 4 bases from V and 4 bases from J, with 8 bases between. From germline, CDR1 is MDHEN and CDR2 SYDVKM. In DNA form, the CDR3 reads TGTGCCAGCAGTTGGTCGGAATATAATTCACCCCTCCACTTT. This translates into CASSWSEYNSPLHF.

The chain has TRBV7-9 and TRBJ1-5, with D unresolved. This CDR3 contains 12 residues. CDR1 is SEHNR, CDR2 FQNEAQ, per germline (reference sequence). Trimming took 5 bases from V and 7 from J, leaving 9 bases between them. The CDR3 region has the DNA TGTGCCAGCAGCCCCATGGACCAGCCCCAGCATTTT. Protein product: CASSPMDQPQHF.

This clone has only a few counts. The chain couples TRBV11-2 to TRBJ2-7; 7 nucleotides agree with TRBD2. The germline CDR1 and CDR2 sequences are SGHAT and FQNNGV. V was clipped by 2 bases and J by 5 bases; unmatched bases: 6. CDR3 length: 14 residues. For the CDR3, the DNA is TGTGCCAGCAGCTTATTTACTAGCGAGGACGAGCAGTACTTC. It is translated as CASSLFTSEDEQYF.

This clone was observed a handful of times. The gene calls are TRBV7-8 and TRBJ1-5, with TRBD1 matching over 7 bases. This CDR3 contains 14 residues. J was trimmed by 4 bases and V by 9 bases; bases with no gene match: 9. Germline V gives CDR1 SGHVS, CDR2 FQNEAQ. Here the CDR3 reads CASGSGQPNQPQHF. The CDR3 DNA reads TGTGCCAGTGGTTCGGGACAGCCAAATCAGCCCCAGCATTTT. The complete variable domain, with remaining parts taken from reference TRBV7-8 and TRBJ1-5, reads GAGVSQSPRYKVAKRGQDVALRCDPISGHVSLFWYQQALGQGPEFLTYFQNEAQLDKSGLPSDRFFAERPEGSVSTLKIQRTQQEDSAVYLCASGSGQPNQPQHFGDGTRLSIL.

This clone was recorded a few times. The chain joins TRBV10-3 to TRBJ2-3; D unresolved. Trimming took off 6 bases at V and 4 bases at J, with 8 bases between the two ends. The CDR3 loop spans 12 amino acids. Germline loops: CDR1 ENHRY, CDR2 SYGVKD. CDR3 sequence: CAIRTGPDTQYF. The CDR3 DNA is TGTGCCATCAGGACGGGCCCAGATACGCAGTATTTT.

The chain is built from TRBV19 and TRBJ2-7; unclear D gene. Trimming took 3 bases from V and 4 from J, leaving 10 bases between them. CDR3 size: 13 residues. The germline gives CDR1 LNHDA, CDR2 SQIVND (reference sequence). CDR3 in amino acids: CASSIDGFYEQYF. CDR3 DNA sequence: TGTGCCAGTAGTATTGACGGGTTTTACGAGCAGTACTTC.

The V and J genes are TRBV19 and TRBJ2-5, with 7 bases matching TRBD1. The CDR3 length is 15 residues. V gave up 0 bases and J gave up 5 bases; unmatched junction bases: 6. Germline-derived CDR1 and CDR2 are LNHDA and SQIVND (reference sequence). As DNA, the CDR3 is TGTGCCAGTAGTATAGACGACAGGGTACGGGAGACCCAGTACTTC. Its protein product is CASSIDDRVRETQYF.

The chain recombines TRBV16 with TRBJ2-2; no clear D gene. CDR1 KGHSY and CDR2 FQNENV come from the germline V gene. This CDR3 region has 13 residues. V was cut by 0 bases and J by 6 bases, with 5 bases left in between. The CDR3 loop reads CASSQSKAGELFF. The CDR3 nucleotides are TGTGCCAGCAGCCAATCTAAGGCCGGGGAGCTGTTTTTT. Using reference TRBV16 and TRBJ2-2 for the parts outside the CDR3, the full variable domain is GEEVAQTPKHLVRGEGQKAKLYCAPIKGHSYVFWYQQVLKNEFKFLISFQNENVFDETGMPKERFSAKCLPNSPCSLEIQATKLEDSAVYFCASSQSKAGELFFGEGSRLTVL.

The rearrangement links TRBV4-3 to TRBJ1-3, with D perhaps matching TRBD1 (6 bases). Germline CDR1 and CDR2: LGHNA and YSLEER. The CDR3 is 20 residues long. V dropped 0 bases and J dropped 0 bases, with 21 bases sitting between them. In nucleotides, the CDR3 is TGCGCCAGCAGCCAAGATGAGGGGGGACTCACGCCGAGCTCTGGAAACACCATATATTTT. Its protein product is CASSQDEGGLTPSSGNTIYF.

This clone was seen a single time. The genes are TRBV2 and TRBJ1-1; no definite D call. The CDR3 is 13 residues long. Germline assignment: CDR1 SNHLY and CDR2 FYNNEI. Deletions cut 6 bases from V and 1 base from J, with 9 bases between. The CDR3 loop is CASRWQRNTEAFF. Written as DNA, the CDR3 is TGTGCCAGCAGATGGCAGAGGAACACTGAAGCTTTCTTT.

The rearrangement uses TRBV7-3 and TRBJ2-3; TRBD2 is a possible D gene (6 bases). Germline CDR1 is SGHTA and CDR2 is FQGTGA. Trimming left V 4 bases short and J 0 bases short, with 20 bases between. This CDR3 has 18 residues. The CDR3 region has the DNA TGTGCCAGCAGCTCCAACCCCGGCCGGGGGACTAGCACAGATACGCAGTATTTT. This encodes CASSSNPGRGTSTDTQYF.

The V call is TRBV7-2, the J call TRBJ2-3; 11 bases fit TRBD2. Germline-derived CDR1 and CDR2 are SGHTA and FQGNSA. V gave up 4 bases and J gave up 2 bases; unmatched junction bases: 5. This CDR3 region has 16 residues. In DNA, the CDR3 is TGTGCCAGCAGCTCCCGACTAGCGGGACCCACAGATACGCAGTATTTT. The encoded protein is CASSSRLAGPTDTQYF.

The chain employs TRBV11-2 and TRBJ1-4; TRBD1 aligns across 9 bases. The CDR3 sequence is 19 residues long. V was pared by 0 bases and J by 8 bases, with 16 bases of the junction left unmatched. Germline assignment: CDR1 SGHAT and CDR2 FQNNGV. Here the CDR3 DNA reads TGTGCCAGCAGCTTAGATCTACCCGTTAACAGGGGGCCGGGCGAAAAACTGTTTTTT. Translation gives CASSLDLPVNRGPGEKLFF.

The chain combines TRBV7-3 with TRBJ2-1, with 10 bases fitting TRBD2. V lost 4 bases, J lost 4 bases, and 4 bases stayed unmatched. The CDR3 is 15 residues long. Germline V CDR1 and CDR2: SGHTA, FQGTGA. In DNA form, the CDR3 reads TGTGCCAGCAGCTCTAGCGGGAGCGATTACAATGAGCAGTTCTTC. Its translation is CASSSSGSDYNEQFF.

This clone was observed a handful of times. The rearrangement joins TRBV4-3 to TRBJ1-4; D possibly corresponds to TRBD1 (5 bases). Germline loops: CDR1 LGHNA, CDR2 YSLEER. The CDR3 has 16 amino acids. Deletions cut 1 base from V and 3 bases from J, with 12 bases between. Here the CDR3 reads CASSQGSTAANEKLFF. Here the CDR3 DNA reads TGCGCCAGCAGCCAAGGGTCGACAGCCGCTAATGAAAAACTGTTTTTT.

This clone has only one observation. This chain joins TRBV7-3 and TRBJ2-7; D may be TRBD2 (6 bases). Looked up from germline, CDR1 is SGHTA and CDR2 is FQGTGA. The CDR3 length is 13 residues. The V gene lost 5 bases and the J gene lost 7 bases, with 15 bases spanning the gap. The CDR3 is CASSPTGLGEQYF. The CDR3 DNA sequence: TGTGCCAGCAGCCCAACGGGACTCGGGGAGCAGTACTTC.

Notes on this clone: The junction differs from germline at one of its ends, possibly a read error. This CDR3 reads CASREVNRGDEQYF. CDR3 bases: TGTGCCAGCAGGGAAGTTAACAGGGGGGACGAGCAGTACTTC. The V call is TRBV6-1, the J call TRBJ2-7, with 8 positions matching TRBD1. Germline CDR1 is MNHNS and CDR2 is SASEGT. This CDR3 has 14 residues.

This clone is a singleton in its sample. Here the CDR3 reads CASSLTVPLNYGYTF. CDR3 nucleotides: TGTGCCAGCAGCCTGACAGTACCGCTTAACTATGGCTACACCTTC. This chain joins TRBV5-4 and TRBJ1-2; D possibly corresponds to TRBD1 (5 bases). The CDR3 is 15 residues long. The germline V and J ends were trimmed by 4 bases and 1 base, with 14 bases remaining between them. Germline assignment: CDR1 SGHNT and CDR2 YYREEE (reference sequence).

This clone has a single count. This chain joins TRBV19 and TRBJ1-2; possibly TRBD1 for D (5 bases). Germline loops: CDR1 LNHDA, CDR2 SQIVND (reference sequence). The CDR3 contains 15 residues. V lost 4 bases and J lost 7, with 19 bases in between. The CDR3 region is CASSRGNRYSGGYTF. The CDR3, as DNA: TGTGCCAGTAGTAGGGGCAACAGGTATTCTGGTGGCTACACCTTC.

This clone was observed a handful of times. V gene TRBV6-2 or TRBV6-3 combines with J gene TRBJ1-5, with no clear D. Trimming removed 2 bases from V and 2 bases from J, with 7 bases in between. The germline V gene encodes CDR1 MNHEY and CDR2 SVGEGT. This CDR3 has 14 amino acids. The CDR3 coding sequence is TGTGCCAGCAGTTACGGAAGACGCAATCAGCCCCAGCATTTT. Translation: CASSYGRRNQPQHF.